The 6 T cell receptor beta chains below were found in one sample sequenced in a study of blood T cell repertoires in COVID-19. Sequencing used immunoSEQ multiplex PCR; TCRdb keeps in-frame clones, though not all of them. The sample contains tens of thousands of clones, around 80% of which appear only once. The sample was peripheral blood. The receptors were gathered from an elderly woman with active or convalescent COVID-19.

This chain joins TRBV2 and TRBJ2-7; TRBD2 matches 7 bases. The germline V gene encodes CDR1 SNHLY and CDR2 FYNNEI. This CDR3 region has 13 residues. The J segment lost 3 bases and the V segment lost 8 bases, leaving 7 bases of the junction unmatched. The DNA of the CDR3 is TGTGCCAGCGGGGAGGGAGGGTTCTACGAGCAGTACTTC. Amino acid sequence: CASGEGGFYEQYF.

The chain recombines TRBV30 with TRBJ2-1, with 12 bases aligning to TRBD2. CDR1 and CDR2 from the germline V gene are GTSNPN and SVGIG (reference sequence). CDR3 length: 14 residues. Trimming at V came to 2 bases and at J to 7 bases, leaving 3 bases not matched to a gene. The DNA of the CDR3 is TGTGCCTGGAGTATGACTAGCGGGGGTAATGAGCAGTTCTTC. Its protein is CAWSMTSGGNEQFF.

The chain joins TRBV6-5 to TRBJ1-1; D uncertain. The germline V gene encodes CDR1 MNHEY and CDR2 SVGAGI. The CDR3 covers 15 residues. V lost 6 bases to trimming and J lost 2 bases, with 16 bases between them. The CDR3 DNA is TGTGCCAGCAGCCGGGGAGTAGGGTTCAACACTGAAGCTTTCTTT. Protein sequence: CASSRGVGFNTEAFF.

This chain uses TRBV11-3 with TRBJ2-1; D may be TRBD2 (5 bases). The CDR3 loop spans 14 amino acids. Germline V gene sequence: CDR1 SGHNT, CDR2 YENEEA. Trimming took 3 bases from V and 7 from J, leaving 13 bases between them. The chain's CDR3 is CASSFGLGKNEQFF. CDR3 nucleotides: TGTGCCAGCAGCTTTGGACTCGGAAAAAATGAGCAGTTCTTC.

The gene calls are TRBV7-2 and TRBJ2-1; the match to TRBD2 covers 10 bases. CDR3 length equals 17 residues. Germline CDR1 is SGHTA and CDR2 is FQGNSA. The V and J ends lost 5 bases and 0 bases, in that order; junction bases with no gene match: 7. The CDR3 sequence: CASSPTSGVYSYNEQFF. CDR3 sequence (DNA): TGTGCCAGCAGCCCTACTAGCGGGGTCTACTCCTACAATGAGCAGTTCTTC.

The V and J genes are TRBV30 and TRBJ1-6; 7 bases agree with TRBD1. Germline CDR1 reads GTSNPN; CDR2 reads SVGIG (reference sequence). V lost 4 bases and J lost 5; bases outside the gene matches: 2. The CDR3 extends over 13 amino acids. CDR3 sequence reads: CAWTGTDNSPLHF. In DNA form, the CDR3 reads TGTGCCTGGACTGGGACAGATAATTCACCCCTCCACTTT.